This TCR beta chain was retrieved from a study of blood T cells in healthy people across ages. Study-level findings and limits: Expanded clonotype shifts may have been confounded, as the donors had an unknown CMV status. Investigators treated diversity estimates from one million T cells as underestimates. Diversity of TCR beta correlated strongly with naive T cell percentage. Diversity was higher, and naive CD4+ cells more numerous, in long-lived donors than in aged donors.

In the case of this clonotype: Its antigen is currently unknown.

The CDR3 runs to 15 residues. Germline CDR1 is LGHNA and CDR2 is YSLEER. Trimming removed 0 bases at V and 6 bases at J, with 14 bases between. Next came a second PCR, run for about 7 to 11 cycles, which used a sample-barcoded 5' primer along with a J-beta primer mix. TCRdb called the 5' RACE reads again in MiXCR, with one record for every CDR3 protein. The sample contains about 680,000 distinct CDR3 sequences, around 49% of which appear only once. This TCR derives from a woman aged 55-69 years in good health. Material: blood. The J gene is TRBJ1-2, the V gene TRBV4-3, with a weak D call TRBD1 (5 bases). This CDR3 is CASSQEGRGVDGYTF. DNA of the CDR3: TGCGCCAGCAGCCAAGAGGGGAGAGGGGTTGATGGCTACACCTTC.